Shown below are 17 T cell receptor beta chains from a single sample sequenced in a study of chemoradiotherapy in HPV16-positive cancers (dated by TCRdb to 2022 to 2024). The library was made by the immunoSEQ multiplex PCR assay. TCRdb holds this immuneACCESS table with in-frame rearrangements only. Some clones are missing; in checked studies, unresolved V genes explain under half, and the rest has no known cause. The sample table records about 24,000 clones; approximately 93% of these occur just once. More than 2.5% of the sample is taken by the ten largest. This material was acquired from a patient who underwent chemoradiotherapy. All receptors derive from a human donor with HPV-associated anogenital cancer.

This clone was seen once. The chain recombines TRBV25-1 with TRBJ2-2; 9 bases map to TRBD1. Germline CDR1 and CDR2: MGHDK and SYGVNS. J was trimmed by 4 bases and V by 8 bases; bases with no gene match: 2. This CDR3 spans 13 amino acids. CDR3 coding DNA: TGTGCCAGCCGGGACAGGGTCACCGGGGAGCTGTTTTTT. This gives the protein CASRDRVTGELFF.

This clone was seen just once. This chain connects TRBV19 to TRBJ2-7; D is ambiguous. Between the trimmed V and J ends, which lost 5 bases and 5 bases, there was a span of 16 bases. Germline V gene lookup returns CDR1 LNHDA and CDR2 SQIVND (reference sequence). CDR3 size: 14 residues. CDR3 loop: CASSLAANPNEQYF. CDR3 DNA: TGTGCCAGTAGTCTCGCGGCCAACCCCAACGAGCAGTACTTC.

The chain uses TRBV29-1 and TRBJ2-3; D may match TRBD1 or TRBD2 (6 bases each). The CDR3 extends over 12 amino acids. Trimming left V 8 bases short and J 5 bases short, with 14 bases between. CDR1 is SQVTM and CDR2 is ANQGSEA in the germline V gene. CDR3 loop: CSQRGAGDTQYF. DNA for the CDR3: TGCAGCCAAAGGGGGGCGGGAGATACGCAGTATTTT.

V is TRBV19 and J is TRBJ2-2, with 8 positions matching TRBD2. Germline values: CDR1 LNHDA, CDR2 SQIVND (reference sequence). This CDR3 comprises 17 residues. J lost 5 bases, V lost 1 base, and 9 bases had no gene match. The CDR3 protein is CASSIGRNSGMTGELFF. The CDR3, as DNA: TGTGCCAGTAGTATAGGAAGGAATAGCGGGATGACCGGGGAGCTGTTTTTT.

This clone was detected once. The chain uses TRBV14 and TRBJ2-3; 15 bases agree with TRBD2. The V gene's germline CDR1 is SGHDN and CDR2 FVKESK. J lost 4 bases, V lost 4 bases, and 9 bases had no gene match. The CDR3 extends over 18 amino acids. CDR3 residues: CASSRGLAGGPGSDTQYF. For the CDR3, the DNA is TGTGCCAGCAGCCGCGGACTAGCGGGAGGGCCGGGGTCAGATACGCAGTATTTT.

The genes are TRBV28 and TRBJ2-1, with unresolved D. Germline-derived CDR1 and CDR2 are MDHEN and SYDVKM. CDR3 size: 14 residues. V lost 1 base and J lost 2, with 6 bases in between. The CDR3 spells CASSLYLPYNEQFF. The CDR3 coding sequence is TGTGCCAGCAGTTTATATCTCCCCTACAATGAGCAGTTCTTC.

The chain joins TRBV9 to TRBJ2-3, with TRBD1 matching 7 bases. Germline CDR1 and CDR2: SGDLS and YYNGEE. The CDR3 covers 14 residues. V lost 4 bases to trimming and J lost 6 bases; unmatched junction nucleotides: 8. The CDR3 DNA sequence: TGTGCCAGCAGCCAAAGACAGGGTCCCGATACGCAGTATTTT. It encodes CASSQRQGPDTQYF.

J is TRBJ1-2 and V is TRBV28; D is perhaps TRBD1 (6 bases). The CDR3 contains 14 residues. Trimming left V 7 bases short and J 4 bases short, with 16 bases between. CDR1 is MDHEN, CDR2 SYDVKM, per germline. CDR3 DNA sequence: TGTGCCAGCACCTCAAGGGGGTCTGCCTATGGCTACACCTTC. It specifies CASTSRGSAYGYTF.

CDR3 in DNA: TGCGCCAGCAGCTTGGTCAGGGGCCGGACTGAAGCTTTCTTT. Protein sequence: CASSLVRGRTEAFF. The chain is built from TRBV5-1 and TRBJ1-1, with D maybe TRBD1 (6 bases). Looked up from germline, CDR1 is SGHRS and CDR2 is YFSETQ. CDR3 length: 14 amino acids. Trimming removed 0 bases from V and 5 bases from J, with 11 bases in between. The whole variable domain, remainder taken from reference TRBV5-1 and TRBJ1-1, is KAGVTQTPRYLIKTRGQQVTLSCSPISGHRSVSWYQQTPGQGLQFLFEYFSETQRNKGNFPGRFSGRQFSNSRSEMNVSTLELGDSALYLCASSLVRGRTEAFFGQGTRLTVV.

V usage is TRBV28 and J usage is TRBJ2-7; TRBD1 matches 9 bases. V dropped 6 bases and J dropped 0; count of bases not matched to a gene: 6. Germline assignment: CDR1 MDHEN and CDR2 SYDVKM. CDR3 size: 15 residues. The CDR3 DNA reads TGTGCCAGCAGGACAGGGGGACCTTACTCCTACGAGCAGTACTTC. It is translated as CASRTGGPYSYEQYF.

The V gene is TRBV6-1, the J gene TRBJ2-3, with D possibly called TRBD1 or TRBD2 (5 bases each). The CDR3 sequence is 15 residues long. The V gene's germline CDR1 is MNHNS and CDR2 SASEGT. The V end lost 6 bases, the J end lost 2 bases, and 15 bases lay between the germline ends. CDR3 amino acids: CASRPWDVPTDTQYF. The CDR3 DNA is TGTGCCAGCAGACCTTGGGACGTACCCACAGATACGCAGTATTTT.

The chain uses TRBV7-2 and TRBJ1-3; perhaps TRBD1 as D (5 bases). CDR3 size: 17 residues. The germline gives CDR1 SGHTA, CDR2 FQGNSA. Between the trimmed V and J ends, which lost 1 base and 4 bases, there was a span of 17 bases. The CDR3 here is CASSLEILAGTGNTIYF. The CDR3 nucleotides are TGTGCCAGCAGCTTAGAAATCTTGGCAGGGACGGGAAACACCATATATTTT.

In DNA, the CDR3 is TGTGCCAGCAGCGTTCGGGATAGGGGAACGGACAAGCTGTTTTTT. Translation gives CASSVRDRGTDKLFF. The genes are TRBV9 and TRBJ2-2, with D possibly being TRBD1 or TRBD2 (5 bases each). Between the trimmed V and J ends, which lost 2 bases and 12 bases, there was a span of 20 bases. The CDR3 sequence is 15 residues long. Germline V gene sequence: CDR1 SGDLS, CDR2 YYNGEE.

The rearrangement links TRBV18 to TRBJ1-1; TRBD1 is a possible D gene (5 bases). The CDR3 loop spans 17 amino acids. V gave up 3 bases and J gave up 4 bases, with 21 bases separating them. Germline loops: CDR1 KGHSH, CDR2 LQKENI. CDR3 in DNA: TGTGCCAGCTCACCTTACGAGTCAGGGTCTTTTGGCACTGAAGCTTTCTTT. Its translation is CASSPYESGSFGTEAFF.

This clone was recorded once. This rearrangement joins TRBV18 to TRBJ2-5; 7 bases are a match to TRBD1. Germline trimming cut 3 bases from V and 4 bases from J; bases unmatched to any gene: 2. This CDR3 comprises 13 residues. Per the germline V gene, CDR1 is KGHSH and CDR2 is LQKENI. The CDR3 sequence: CASSPDRAETQYF. CDR3 in DNA: TGTGCCAGCTCACCCGACAGGGCAGAGACCCAGTACTTC.

The chain couples TRBV28 to TRBJ2-7; D ambiguous. The V gene lost 2 bases and the J gene lost 3 bases, with 8 bases spanning the gap. This CDR3 contains 13 residues. The germline V gene has CDR1 MDHEN and CDR2 SYDVKM. The CDR3 DNA follows: TGTGCCAGCAGTTTAAGTACCATCTACGAGCAGTACTTC. Its protein product is CASSLSTIYEQYF.

The genes are TRBV7-9 and TRBJ1-2; possibly TRBD1 for D (5 bases). Per the germline V gene, CDR1 is SEHNR and CDR2 is FQNEAQ (reference sequence). V was trimmed by 0 bases and J by 2 bases, leaving 13 bases between them. This CDR3 contains 16 residues. The CDR3, as DNA: TGTGCCAGCAGCTTAGCCGCGCAGGGACTAAACTATGGCTACACCTTC. Translation gives CASSLAAQGLNYGYTF.